Below, one T cell receptor beta chain is given with its context. Antigen: not known. With 5 bases removed from V and 2 bases from J, the gap between germline ends came to 16 bases. This CDR3 has 15 amino acids. Germline CDR1 reads SGHRS; CDR2 reads YFSETQ. The authors used template switching to add a universal primer site and gave cDNA unique molecular identifiers. TCRdb re-called the 5' RACE reads with MiXCR, one entry per CDR3 protein. The repertoire holds approximately 690,000 distinct CDR3 sequences, over 5% seen once, with roughly 2% in the top ten. The data derive from a study of identical twins. Study-level results: Invariant populations such as MAIT and iNKT cells could partly muddle zero-insertion analyses. Insertion counts were lower in abundant cord blood beta clonotypes, a trend that memory repertoires did not show.

The sequencing input was naive T cells sorted from blood. This receptor was identified in a man aged 18-30 years in good health. This chain joins TRBV5-1 and TRBJ2-5, with D perhaps being TRBD1 or TRBD2 (5 bases each). This CDR3 reads CASRPGARWQETQYF. CDR3 nucleotide sequence: TGCGCCAGCAGACCCGGGGCTAGGTGGCAAGAGACCCAGTACTTC. Full variable domain (missing parts from reference TRBV5-1 and TRBJ2-5): KAGVTQTPRYLIKTRGQQVTLSCSPISGHRSVSWYQQTPGQGLQFLFEYFSETQRNKGNFPGRFSGRQFSNSRSEMNVSTLELGDSALYLCASRPGARWQETQYFGPGTRLLVL.